A single sample gave rise to the 19 T cell receptor beta chains below, sequenced in a study of T cells in narcolepsy. This table comes from immunoSEQ multiplex PCR, and its TCRdb copy is limited to in-frame clones, with some not included. Of roughly 23,000 clones in the sample, about 81% were seen once. The sample consisted of memory (CD45RA-) CD4+ T cells from blood. The receptors here all came from a human donor in good health.

The chain combines TRBV5-1 with TRBJ2-3; D perhaps matches TRBD2 (5 bases). Between the trimmed V and J ends, which lost 4 bases and 0 bases, there was a span of 12 bases. The CDR3 covers 15 residues. Germline CDR1 SGHRS, CDR2 YFSETQ. The CDR3 DNA reads as TGCGCCAGCAGCCCCGACGGGGTTAGCACAGATACGCAGTATTTT. Translated: CASSPDGVSTDTQYF.

This sequence joins TRBV11-2 and TRBJ2-2; 8 nucleotides match TRBD1. V lost 3 bases, J lost 4 bases, and 4 bases stayed unmatched. CDR3 length: 15 amino acids. CDR1 and CDR2 from the germline V gene are SGHAT and FQNNGV. The CDR3, as DNA: TGTGCCAGCAGCTTCTCAGGGGGCCGCACCGGGGAGCTGTTTTTT. Translating it yields CASSFSGGRTGELFF.

This sequence joins TRBV7-2 and TRBJ2-7; 7 nucleotides line up with TRBD2. The germline gives CDR1 SGHTA, CDR2 FQGNSA. V lost 5 bases, J lost 3 bases, and 10 bases stayed unmatched. This CDR3 has 15 amino acids. The CDR3 DNA is TGTGCCAGCAGCACATCGCGCGGGAGCATCTACGAGCAGTACTTC. It specifies CASSTSRGSIYEQYF.

There are a few counts of this clone. The chain couples TRBV2 to TRBJ1-4, with D perhaps TRBD1 (6 bases). CDR3 size: 15 residues. Germline V CDR1 and CDR2: SNHLY, FYNNEI. Trimming removed 5 bases from V and 4 bases from J, with 14 bases in between. Written as DNA, the CDR3 is TGTGCCAGCAGTAGATACAGGGTCGGTAATGAAAAACTGTTTTTT. The encoded protein is CASSRYRVGNEKLFF.

The chain is built from TRBV7-2 and TRBJ2-1, with D unresolved. V shed 5 bases and J shed 3 bases, with 5 bases lying between them. Germline lookup yields CDR1 SGHTA and CDR2 FQGNSA. The CDR3 contains 12 residues. CDR3 region: CASSPYYNEQFF. The CDR3 nucleotides read TGTGCCAGCAGCCCCTACTACAATGAGCAGTTCTTC.

The chain employs TRBV11-2 and TRBJ2-4; 7 nucleotides match TRBD1. Germline V lookup: CDR1 SGHAT, CDR2 FQNNGV. V shed 1 base, J shed 5 bases, and the junction held 5 bases outside the gene matches. The CDR3 length is 15 residues. CDR3 loop: CASSLAGTAQNIQYF. CDR3 nucleotides: TGTGCCAGCAGCTTAGCTGGGACAGCGCAAAACATTCAGTACTTC. Together with reference TRBV11-2 and TRBJ2-4, the CDR3 gives the full variable domain: EAGVAQSPRYKIIEKRQSVAFWCNPISGHATLYWYQQILGQGPKLLIQFQNNGVVDDSQLPKDRFSAERLKGVDSTLKIQPAKLEDSAVYLCASSLAGTAQNIQYFGAGTRLSVL.

This chain uses TRBV5-6 with TRBJ2-3, with D tentatively TRBD1 or TRBD2 (6 bases each). The germline V gene has CDR1 SGHDT and CDR2 YYEEEE. The length of the CDR3 is 17 residues. V was clipped by 4 bases and J by 3 bases, with 21 bases between them. The CDR3 region is CASSPRVGQGRTDTQYF. CDR3 in DNA: TGTGCCAGCAGCCCCCGCGTGGGCCAGGGGAGGACAGATACGCAGTATTTT.

The rearrangement joins TRBV7-2 to TRBJ1-6; no definite D call. Trimming removed 2 bases at V and 6 bases at J, with 5 bases between. The CDR3 sequence is 13 residues long. The V gene's germline CDR1 is SGHTA and CDR2 FQGNSA. CDR3 bases: TGTGCCAGCAGCTTATATGGTAATTCACCCCTCCACTTT. Its translation: CASSLYGNSPLHF.

The chain is built from TRBV7-6 and TRBJ2-5, with 8 bases identical to TRBD2. The CDR3 contains 14 residues. The germline CDR1 and CDR2 sequences are SGHVS and FNYEAQ. V shed 5 bases, J shed 9 bases, and the junction held 11 bases outside the gene matches. Written as DNA, the CDR3 is TGTGCCAGCAGCCCCCAGCGGGGGCCGGGGTCCCAGTACTTC. The encoded protein is CASSPQRGPGSQYF.

This rearrangement joins TRBV2 to TRBJ1-3; D ambiguous. Germline V gene data show CDR1 as SNHLY and CDR2 as FYNNEI. V was clipped by 11 bases and J by 0 bases, with 17 bases between them. The CDR3 runs to 15 residues. This CDR3 is CAGGRGAPSGNTIYF. The CDR3 nucleotides are TGTGCCGGAGGGCGGGGAGCGCCCTCTGGAAACACCATATATTTT.

In this sample, this clone turned up a few times. This chain links TRBV11-1 with TRBJ2-3; D call uncertain. Trimming left V 3 bases short and J 1 base short, with 14 bases between. Germline CDR1 SGHAT, CDR2 FQDESV (reference sequence). The CDR3 has 16 residues. The CDR3 loop reads CASSFMGRSGTDTQYF. As DNA, the CDR3 is TGTGCCAGCAGCTTCATGGGCAGGTCGGGCACAGATACGCAGTATTTT.

The chain is built from TRBV6-5 and TRBJ1-2; the match to TRBD1 covers 11 bases. This CDR3 comprises 13 residues. V lost 6 bases, J lost 7 bases, and 4 bases stayed unmatched. CDR1 MNHEY and CDR2 SVGAGI come from the germline V gene. CDR3: CASSRTGGRGYTF. CDR3 nucleotides: TGTGCCAGCAGCCGGACAGGGGGCCGTGGCTACACCTTC.

This chain uses TRBV6-5 with TRBJ1-4, with TRBD1 matching 10 bases. V trimming: 6 bases; J trimming: 5 bases; junction bases outside the gene matches: 3. The CDR3 covers 14 residues. The germline gives CDR1 MNHEY, CDR2 SVGAGI. The CDR3 coding sequence is TGTGCCAGCAGCTGGACAGGGGGGAATGAAAAACTGTTTTTT. Its translation: CASSWTGGNEKLFF.

V usage is TRBV6-1 and J usage is TRBJ2-7; D remains ambiguous. V was trimmed by 5 bases and J by 2 bases, leaving 10 bases between them. There are 13 residues in the CDR3. Germline assignment: CDR1 MNHNS and CDR2 SASEGT. The CDR3 DNA follows: TGTGCCAGCAGTTCGACCGGAACCTACGAGCAGTACTTC. It translates to CASSSTGTYEQYF.

This clone was found a few times. The V call is TRBV25-1, the J call TRBJ1-5, with D possibly TRBD1 on 5 matching bases. V was pared by 4 bases and J by 0 bases, with 7 bases between. Germline assignment: CDR1 MGHDK and CDR2 SYGVNS. The CDR3 has 14 residues. The CDR3 loop reads CASSGGGSNQPQHF. CDR3 sequence (DNA): TGTGCCAGCAGTGGGGGCGGTAGCAATCAGCCCCAGCATTTT. The full variable domain, its missing parts supplied by reference TRBV25-1 and TRBJ1-5, is EADIYQTPRYLVIGTGKKITLECSQTMGHDKMYWYQQDPGMELHLIHYSYGVNSTEKGDLSSESTVSRIRTEHFPLTLESARPSHTSQYLCASSGGGSNQPQHFGDGTRLSIL.

The CDR3 nucleotides are TGTGCCATCACCCTGACAGGGGCAGGTGGCTACACCTTC. Encoded protein: CAITLTGAGGYTF. This chain links TRBV10-3 with TRBJ1-2; TRBD1 aligns across 8 bases. Germline lookup yields CDR1 ENHRY and CDR2 SYGVKD. V trimming: 7 bases; J trimming: 7 bases; junction bases outside the gene matches: 8. The CDR3 is made up of 13 amino acids.

This chain links TRBV9 with TRBJ1-2; D not certain. Germline V gene data show CDR1 as SGDLS and CDR2 as YYNGEE. V gave up 0 bases and J gave up 4 bases, with 13 bases separating them. This CDR3 contains 15 residues. CDR3 region: CASSVEANSGYGYTF. For the CDR3, the DNA is TGTGCCAGCAGCGTAGAAGCCAACTCGGGCTATGGCTACACCTTC.

This chain links TRBV4-1 with TRBJ2-1; D is unresolved. Trimming removed 0 bases from V and 7 bases from J, with 16 bases in between. This CDR3 has 16 residues. Germline loops: CDR1 MGHRA, CDR2 YSYEKL. The CDR3: CASSQEGGTISNEQFF. CDR3 in DNA: TGCGCCAGCAGCCAAGAGGGCGGCACCATATCAAATGAGCAGTTCTTC.

This clone was picked up a small number of times. The V call is TRBV14, the J call TRBJ1-1, with a possible D match to TRBD1 (5 bases). The V end was cut by 4 bases, the J end by 8 bases, with 14 bases between. The CDR3 spans 13 residues. The germline V gene has CDR1 SGHDN and CDR2 FVKESK. DNA for the CDR3: TGTGCCAGCAGCCCGACAGCTCCCGGGGAAGCTTTCTTT. Its translation is CASSPTAPGEAFF.